This T cell receptor (beta chain) was obtained from a study of blood T cell repertoires in COVID-19. Study details: T cells, B-cell-depleted T cells, or PBMCs provided the cDNA or gDNA that served as material.

As originally analysed: Amplification of reference gene primers provided the estimated nucleated cell counts. Clones were sequenced by immunoSEQ multiplex PCR, and TCRdb holds only the in-frame ones, with some missing. V, J and clone size were drawn from that table, and D and trimming were deduced from the DNA. The repertoire has about 92,000 clones, around 90% of them found once; the top ten carry around 1.8%. Trimming cost V 5 bases and J 8 bases; bases outside gene matches: 6. The CDR3 totals 13 residues. CDR1 is SGHNT, CDR2 YYREEE, per germline (reference sequence). Sequencing was performed on peripheral blood. This TCR came from a human donor with active COVID-19. The donor label of this sample is uncertain. The chain links TRBV5-4 to TRBJ2-2, with TRBD2 matching over 7 bases. The CDR3 DNA reads TGTGCCAGCAGTCTCGGGGGGTCGGGGGAGCTGTTTTTT. Amino acid sequence: CASSLGGSGELFF. The whole variable domain, remainder taken from reference TRBV5-4 and TRBJ2-2, is ETGVTQSPTHLIKTRGQQVTLRCSSQSGHNTVSWYQQALGQGPQFIFQYYREEENGRGNFPPRFSGLQFPNYSSELNVNALELDDSALYLCASSLGGSGELFFGEGSRLTVL.